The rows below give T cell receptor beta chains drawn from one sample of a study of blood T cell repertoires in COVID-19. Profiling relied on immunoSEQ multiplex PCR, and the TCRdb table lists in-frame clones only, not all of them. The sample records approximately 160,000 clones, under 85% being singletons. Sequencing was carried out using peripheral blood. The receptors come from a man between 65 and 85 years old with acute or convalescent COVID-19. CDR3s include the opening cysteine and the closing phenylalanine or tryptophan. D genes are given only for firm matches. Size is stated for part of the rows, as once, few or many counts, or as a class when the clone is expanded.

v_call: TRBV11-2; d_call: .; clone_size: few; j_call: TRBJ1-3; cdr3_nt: TGTGCCAGCAGCTTAGGGCACTCTGGAAACACCATATATTTT; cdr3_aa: CASSLGHSGNTIYF
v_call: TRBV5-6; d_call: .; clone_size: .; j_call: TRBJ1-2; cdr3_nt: TGTGCCAGCGGGCAATATGGCTACACCTTC; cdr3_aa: CASGQYGYTF
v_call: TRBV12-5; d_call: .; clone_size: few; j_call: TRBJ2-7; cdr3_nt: TGTGCTAGTGGTTTGTCCACACCAGGGGCCCTGGAGTACTTC; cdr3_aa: CASGLSTPGALEYF
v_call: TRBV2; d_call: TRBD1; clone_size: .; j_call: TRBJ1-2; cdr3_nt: TGTGCCAGCAGTGAAGGGACAGGCCCTAACTATGGCTACACCTTC; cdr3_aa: CASSEGTGPNYGYTF
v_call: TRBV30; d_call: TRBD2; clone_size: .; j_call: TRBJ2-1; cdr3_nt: TGTGCCTACCTAGCGGGAGGGTACAATGAGCAGTTCTTC; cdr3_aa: CAYLAGGYNEQFF
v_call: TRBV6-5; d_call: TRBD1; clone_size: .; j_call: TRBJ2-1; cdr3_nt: TGTGCCAGCGCGAAAGGGGGCGCCGCCTACAATGAGCAGTTCTTC; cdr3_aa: CASAKGGAAYNEQFF
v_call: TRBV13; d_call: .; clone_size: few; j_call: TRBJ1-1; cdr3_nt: TGTGCCAGCAGGAAAATCGGGGGAATCACTGAAGCTTTCTTT; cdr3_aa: CASRKIGGITEAFF
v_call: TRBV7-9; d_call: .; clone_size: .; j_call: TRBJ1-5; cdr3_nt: TGTGCCAGCAGCTTAGGGGAGGGTAGCAATCAGCCCCAGCATTTT; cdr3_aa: CASSLGEGSNQPQHF
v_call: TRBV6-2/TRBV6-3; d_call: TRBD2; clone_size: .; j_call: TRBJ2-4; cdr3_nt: TGTGCCAGCAGTTGGACTAGCGGGGGCCCCGAGGTTTTGGCCAAAAACATTCAGTACTTC; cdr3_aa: CASSWTSGGPEVLAKNIQYF
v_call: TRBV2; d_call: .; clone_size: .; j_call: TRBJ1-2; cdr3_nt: TGTGCCAGCCCCCCGGGTGGAGACTATGGCTACACCTTC; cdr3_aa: CASPPGGDYGYTF
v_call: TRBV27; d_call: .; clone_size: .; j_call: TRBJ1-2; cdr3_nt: TGTGCCAGCAGTTTGGGAGGGTCTAACTATGGCTACACCTTC; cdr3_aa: CASSLGGSNYGYTF
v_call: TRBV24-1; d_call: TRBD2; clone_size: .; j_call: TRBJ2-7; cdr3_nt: TGTGCCACCAGTGTAGCGGGAGCTGGGGAGCAGTACTTC; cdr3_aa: CATSVAGAGEQYF
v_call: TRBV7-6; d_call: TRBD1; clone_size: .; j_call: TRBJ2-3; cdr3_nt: TGTGCCAGCAGCTCGACAGGGCCAGATACGCAGTATTTT; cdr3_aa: CASSSTGPDTQYF
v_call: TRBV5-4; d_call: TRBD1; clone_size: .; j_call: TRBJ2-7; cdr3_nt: TGTGCCAGCAGCCTCCAGGGGGCCTACGAGCAGTACTTC; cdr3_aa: CASSLQGAYEQYF
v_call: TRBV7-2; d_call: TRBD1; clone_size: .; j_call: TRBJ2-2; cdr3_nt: TGTGCCAGCAGCTCCTGGACAGGGGGCACCGGGGAGCTGTTTTTT; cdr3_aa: CASSSWTGGTGELFF
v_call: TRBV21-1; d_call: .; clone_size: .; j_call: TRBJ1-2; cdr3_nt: TGTGCCAGCAGCAGGGGACAGGGTCGGAACTATGGCTACACCTTC; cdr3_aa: CASSRGQGRNYGYTF
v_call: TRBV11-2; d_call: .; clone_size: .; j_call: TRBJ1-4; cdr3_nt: TGTGCCAGCAGCCCAATACCGGGCAGGGATGAAAAACTGTTTTTT; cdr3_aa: CASSPIPGRDEKLFF
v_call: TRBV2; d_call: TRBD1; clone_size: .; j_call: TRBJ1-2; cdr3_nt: TGTGCCAGCAGTGAAGAGCGGACAGGGGTCCACACCTTC; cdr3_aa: CASSEERTGVHTF
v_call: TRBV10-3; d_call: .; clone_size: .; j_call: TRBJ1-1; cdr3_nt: TGTGCCATCAGTGTGTGGGGGAGGGAAGCTTTCTTT; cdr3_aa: CAISVWGREAFF
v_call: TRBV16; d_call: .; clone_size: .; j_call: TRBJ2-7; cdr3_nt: TGTGCCAGCAGCCAATCAGGACACCCACAAGGCGGCGAGCAGTACTTC; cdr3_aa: CASSQSGHPQGGEQYF
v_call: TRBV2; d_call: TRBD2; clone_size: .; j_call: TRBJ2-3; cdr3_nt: TGTGCCAGCAGTGAACAACAGCGGGAGGACACAGATACGCAGTATTTT; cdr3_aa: CASSEQQREDTDTQYF
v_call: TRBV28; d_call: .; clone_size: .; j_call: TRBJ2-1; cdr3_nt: TGTGCCAGCAGTTTGGGGGCCGCCTACAATGAGCAGTTCTTC; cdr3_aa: CASSLGAAYNEQFF
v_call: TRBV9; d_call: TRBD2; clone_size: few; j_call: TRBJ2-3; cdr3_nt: TGTGCCAGCAGCGTAGTAGCTAGCGGGGCGCAGTATTTT; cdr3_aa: CASSVVASGAQYF
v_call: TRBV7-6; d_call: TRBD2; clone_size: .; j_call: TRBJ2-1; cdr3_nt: TGTGCCAGCAGCTTAGCTCCTAGCGGGGGGGGGAGCTCCTACAATGAGCAGTTCTTC; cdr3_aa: CASSLAPSGGGSSYNEQFF
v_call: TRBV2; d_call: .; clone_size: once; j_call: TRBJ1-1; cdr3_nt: TGTGCCAGCAGTGAAGCAGGGACACGGGCTTTCTTT; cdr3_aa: CASSEAGTRAFF
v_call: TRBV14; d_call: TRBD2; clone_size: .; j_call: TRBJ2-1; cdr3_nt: TGTGCCAGCAGCCAAATCGGCGGGAGCTCCTACAATGAGCAGTTCTTC; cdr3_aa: CASSQIGGSSYNEQFF
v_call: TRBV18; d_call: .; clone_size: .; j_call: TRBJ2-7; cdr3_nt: TGTGCCAGCTCACCAATCCGCGGGTTTCAAGAGCAGTACTTC; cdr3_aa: CASSPIRGFQEQYF
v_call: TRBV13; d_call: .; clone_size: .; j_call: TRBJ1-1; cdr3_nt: TGTGCCAGCAGCTTGGACAGATCGACTGAAGCTTTCTTT; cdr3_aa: CASSLDRSTEAFF
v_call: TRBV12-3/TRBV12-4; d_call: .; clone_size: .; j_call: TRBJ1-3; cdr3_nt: TGTGCCAGCAGTTATAGCTCTGGAAACACCATATATTTT; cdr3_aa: CASSYSSGNTIYF
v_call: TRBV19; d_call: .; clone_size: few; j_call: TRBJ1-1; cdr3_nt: TGTGCCAGTAGTATATCTATATGGGGCGGCACTGAAGCTTTCTTT; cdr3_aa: CASSISIWGGTEAFF
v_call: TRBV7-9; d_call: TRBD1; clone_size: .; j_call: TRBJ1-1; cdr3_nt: TGTGCCAGCAGCCCATGGACAGGGTCGTGGAACACTGAAGCTTTCTTT; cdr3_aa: CASSPWTGSWNTEAFF
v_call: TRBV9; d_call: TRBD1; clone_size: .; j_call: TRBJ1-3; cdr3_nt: TGTGCCAGCAGCGCAAGACAGGGGAATTTTGGAAACACCATATATTTT; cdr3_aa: CASSARQGNFGNTIYF
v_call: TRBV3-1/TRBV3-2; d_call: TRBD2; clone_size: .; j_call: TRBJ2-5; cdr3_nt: TGTGCCAGCAGCCCGTTTTTAGGGACTAGCGGGTCGTACTTC; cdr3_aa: CASSPFLGTSGSYF
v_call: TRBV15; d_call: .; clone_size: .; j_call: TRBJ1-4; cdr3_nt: TGTGCCACCAGCAGTCTCTATGAAAAACTGTTTTTT; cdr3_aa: CATSSLYEKLFF
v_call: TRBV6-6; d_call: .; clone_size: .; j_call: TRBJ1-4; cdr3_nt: TGTGCCAGCAGTGGGACACCCGATAATGAAAAACTGTTTTTT; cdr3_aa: CASSGTPDNEKLFF
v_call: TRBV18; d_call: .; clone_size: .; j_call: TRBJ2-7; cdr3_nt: TGTGCCAGCTCAAAACCGGACAACTCCTACGAGCAGTACTTC; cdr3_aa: CASSKPDNSYEQYF
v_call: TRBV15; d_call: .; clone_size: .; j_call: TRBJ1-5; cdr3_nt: TGTGCCACCAGCAGAGATCCACCGGATCAGCCCCAGCATTTT; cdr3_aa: CATSRDPPDQPQHF
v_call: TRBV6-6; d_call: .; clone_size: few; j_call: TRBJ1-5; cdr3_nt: TGTGCCAGCAGACCCAGGTTAGGCAATCAGCCCCAGCATTTT; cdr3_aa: CASRPRLGNQPQHF
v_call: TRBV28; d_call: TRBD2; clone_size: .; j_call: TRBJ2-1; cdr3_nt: TGTGCCGGACGCGGGAGGGCCGTGAATGAGCAGTTCTTC; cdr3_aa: CAGRGRAVNEQFF
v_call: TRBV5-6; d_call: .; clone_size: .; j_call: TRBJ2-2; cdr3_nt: TGTGCCAGCAGCTCGGCCGGGGAGCTGTTTTTT; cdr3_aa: CASSSAGELFF
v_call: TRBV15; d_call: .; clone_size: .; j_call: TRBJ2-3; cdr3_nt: TGTGCCACCAGCAGACTCGGGGGGCCCACAGATACGCAGTATTTT; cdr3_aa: CATSRLGGPTDTQYF
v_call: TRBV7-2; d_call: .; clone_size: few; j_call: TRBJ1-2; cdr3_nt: TGTGCCAGCGCCGGAGTCGGCCAATCTTATGGCTACACCTTC; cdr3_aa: CASAGVGQSYGYTF
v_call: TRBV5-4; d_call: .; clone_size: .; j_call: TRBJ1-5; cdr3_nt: TGTGCCAGCAACGTTGCAGGGAGCAATCAGCCCCAGCATTTT; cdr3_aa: CASNVAGSNQPQHF
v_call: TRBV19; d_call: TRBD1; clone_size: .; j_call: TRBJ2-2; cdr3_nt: TGTGCCACCACCCAACCACAGGGGTCTGAGACCGGGGAGCTGTTTTTT; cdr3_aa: CATTQPQGSETGELFF
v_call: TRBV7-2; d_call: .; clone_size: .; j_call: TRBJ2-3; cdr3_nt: TGTGCCAGCAGCGGGGGAACGGGACTTAGCACAGATACGCAGTATTTT; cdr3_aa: CASSGGTGLSTDTQYF
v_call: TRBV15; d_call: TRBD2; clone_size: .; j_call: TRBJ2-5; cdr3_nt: TGTGCCACCAGCCCTACTAGCGGGGGGGCCGGTTACGAGACCCAGTACTTC; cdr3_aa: CATSPTSGGAGYETQYF
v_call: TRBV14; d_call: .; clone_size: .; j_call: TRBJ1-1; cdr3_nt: TGTGCCAGCAGCCAAGATTTAGGCAGGGGCTCCGAAGCTTTCTTT; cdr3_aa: CASSQDLGRGSEAFF
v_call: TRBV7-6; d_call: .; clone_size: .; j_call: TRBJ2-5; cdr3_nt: TGTGCCAGCAGCTTAAACTCGCGTCCCACGGAGACCCAGTACTTC; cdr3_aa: CASSLNSRPTETQYF
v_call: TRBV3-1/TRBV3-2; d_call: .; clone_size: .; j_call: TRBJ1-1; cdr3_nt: TGTGCCAGCAGCCTAGGGGCAGGGTTCGGGAACACTGAAGCTTTCTTT; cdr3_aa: CASSLGAGFGNTEAFF
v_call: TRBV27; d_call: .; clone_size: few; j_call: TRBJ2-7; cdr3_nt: TGTGCCAGCAGTCCGGCAGGGCAAACGAGCTACGAGCAGTACTTC; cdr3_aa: CASSPAGQTSYEQYF
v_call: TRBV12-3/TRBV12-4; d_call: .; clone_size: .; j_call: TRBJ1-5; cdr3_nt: TGTGCCAGCAGTTTGAGGGAGCATCAGCCCCAGCATTTT; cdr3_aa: CASSLREHQPQHF
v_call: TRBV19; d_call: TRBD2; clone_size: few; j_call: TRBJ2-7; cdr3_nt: TGTGCCAGTAGGATAGCGGGAGGGCCATCGAGCGAGCAGTACTTC; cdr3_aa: CASRIAGGPSSEQYF
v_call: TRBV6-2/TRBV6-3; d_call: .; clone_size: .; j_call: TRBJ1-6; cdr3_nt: TGTGCCAGCAGTGGCTACGGGGGGACACCCCTCCACTTT; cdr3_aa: CASSGYGGTPLHF
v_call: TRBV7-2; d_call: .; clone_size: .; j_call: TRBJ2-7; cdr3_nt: TGTGCCAGCAGCTTAGTGGCAGGGCAGTTCGAGCAGTACTTC; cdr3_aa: CASSLVAGQFEQYF
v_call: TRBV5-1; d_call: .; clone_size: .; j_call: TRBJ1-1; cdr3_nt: TGCGCCAGCAGCTTTGACCCGGGGAACACTGAAGCTTTCTTT; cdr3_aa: CASSFDPGNTEAFF
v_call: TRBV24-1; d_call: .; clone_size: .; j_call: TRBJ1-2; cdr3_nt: TGTGCCACCAGTGTCGGGGACTACTATGGCTACACCTTC; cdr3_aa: CATSVGDYYGYTF
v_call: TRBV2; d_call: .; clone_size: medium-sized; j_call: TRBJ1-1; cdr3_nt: TGTGCCAGCAGCCTCAGGGAGGGGAACACTGAAGCTTTCTTT; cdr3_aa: CASSLREGNTEAFF
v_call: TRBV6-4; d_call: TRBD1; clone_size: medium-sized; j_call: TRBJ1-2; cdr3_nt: TGTGCCAGCAGCGTACACAGGGGAGGTGGGGGCGGCTACACCTTC; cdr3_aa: CASSVHRGGGGGYTF
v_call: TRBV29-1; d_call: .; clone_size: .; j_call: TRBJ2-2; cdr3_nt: TGCAGCGTTGAAGTACAGGGCACCGGGGAGCTGTTTTTT; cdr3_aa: CSVEVQGTGELFF